These 23 T cell receptor beta chains came from one sample sequenced in a study of blood T cell repertoires in COVID-19. The method was immunoSEQ multiplex PCR; TCRdb's version includes in-frame clones alone and lacks a portion of them. The sample holds a few hundred thousand clones, almost 90% seen once. The specimen was peripheral blood. The receptor set was obtained from a young woman with COVID-19, enrolled during active disease.

The chain recombines TRBV6-4 with TRBJ1-6; TRBD1 is a possible D gene (5 bases). Germline V gives CDR1 MRHNA, CDR2 SNTAGT. This CDR3 spans 13 amino acids. The V and J ends lost 4 bases and 8 bases respectively, with 9 bases between them. The CDR3 region is CASSVQEYSPLHF. The CDR3 nucleotides are TGTGCCAGCAGTGTACAGGAATATTCACCCCTCCACTTT.

The chain uses TRBV6-6 and TRBJ1-1; TRBD1 might be the D (6 bases). Germline values: CDR1 MNHNY, CDR2 SVGAGI (reference sequence). The CDR3 is 14 amino acids. Trimming removed 3 bases at V and 1 base at J, with 9 bases between. Written as DNA, the CDR3 is TGTGCCAGCAGTTATAGGACAGAGAACACTGAAGCTTTCTTT. Its translation: CASSYRTENTEAFF.

The chain couples TRBV19 to TRBJ1-2; D might be TRBD1 (5 bases). The V end was cut by 6 bases, the J end by 7 bases, with 15 bases between. The CDR3 is made up of 13 amino acids. CDR1 is LNHDA, CDR2 SQIVND, per germline (reference sequence). The CDR3 DNA is TGTGCCAGTAGCAGAAGGCAGGGCTTTGGCTACACCTTC. Protein: CASSRRQGFGYTF.

For this clone: At the DNA level, this CDR3 is encoded by other sequences in the same sample as well. The chain is built from TRBV30 and TRBJ1-5; D is perhaps TRBD1 (5 bases). This CDR3 spans 13 amino acids. CDR1 and CDR2 from the germline V gene are GTSNPN and SVGIG (reference sequence). Between the trimmed V and J ends, which lost 2 bases and 3 bases, there was a span of 8 bases. CDR3: CAWSRGPNQPQHF. For the CDR3, the DNA is TGTGCCTGGAGTAGGGGTCCCAATCAGCCCCAGCATTTT.

Regarding this clone: The junction departs from germline at one end; a sequencing error may be responsible. The chain employs TRBV6-1 and TRBJ2-7; D is uncertain. This CDR3 has 14 amino acids. Looked up from germline, CDR1 is MNHNS and CDR2 is SASEGT. The chain's CDR3 is CASSDLQSSSEQYF. The DNA for the CDR3 is TGTGCCAGCAGTGATCTGCAGTCGTCCTCCGAGCAGTACTTC.

This clone appeared a few times. J is TRBJ1-2 and V is TRBV29-1; 11 nucleotides align to TRBD1. The CDR3 extends over 15 amino acids. Germline CDR1 is SQVTM and CDR2 is ANQGSEA. Unmatched junction bases numbered 6, after V lost 0 bases and J lost 6 bases. CDR3 region: CSVEDQDRGPNGYTF. The CDR3 nucleotides are TGCAGCGTTGAAGACCAGGACAGGGGGCCCAATGGCTACACCTTC.

This chain uses TRBV10-3 with TRBJ2-3; tentatively, D is TRBD2 (5 bases). V lost 0 bases and J lost 1, with 8 bases in between. This CDR3 spans 15 amino acids. CDR1 is ENHRY and CDR2 is SYGVKD in the germline V gene. The CDR3 is CAISESIARTDTQYF. CDR3 sequence (DNA): TGTGCCATCAGTGAGTCGATAGCGCGCACAGATACGCAGTATTTT.

This clone was seen only once. The CDR3: CARRQPNTGELFF. CDR3 bases: TGTGCCAGGCGACAACCCAACACCGGGGAGCTGTTTTTT. The chain links TRBV7-2 to TRBJ2-2; D gene uncertain. The germline V gene has CDR1 SGHTA and CDR2 FQGNSA. The CDR3 runs 13 residues. V was pared by 9 bases and J by 2 bases, with 10 bases between.

The chain uses TRBV19 and TRBJ2-1, with 7 bases that match TRBD2. CDR3 length equals 15 residues. Trimming took 3 bases from V and 8 from J; bases not matched to a gene: 10. CDR1 and CDR2 (germline): LNHDA, SQIVND (reference sequence). This CDR3 reads CASSIVGEGLDEQFF. CDR3 nucleotides: TGTGCCAGTAGTATTGTGGGGGAGGGCCTTGATGAGCAGTTCTTC. Variable domain in full (rest from reference TRBV19 and TRBJ2-1): DGGITQSPKYLFRKEGQNVTLSCEQNLNHDAMYWYRQDPGQGLRLIYYSQIVNDFQKGDIAEGYSVSREKKESFPLTVTSAQKNPTAFYLCASSIVGEGLDEQFFGPGTRLTVL.

V gene TRBV7-3 combines with J gene TRBJ2-6; D gene unclear. Looked up from germline, CDR1 is SGHTA and CDR2 is FQGTGA. The CDR3 runs 17 residues. Trimming took 5 bases from V and 4 from J, leaving 18 bases between them. CDR3 nucleotide sequence: TGTGCCAGCAGCCCGCCGGCCATGGGCTCCGGGGCCAACGTCCTGACTTTC. Protein sequence: CASSPPAMGSGANVLTF.

This clone has just a few counts. V usage is TRBV9 and J usage is TRBJ1-3, with D uncertain. Trimming took off 5 bases at V and 0 bases at J, with 15 bases between the two ends. Germline V lookup: CDR1 SGDLS, CDR2 YYNGEE. The CDR3 covers 16 residues. The CDR3 region is CASSSLGGHSGNTIYF. Here the CDR3 DNA reads TGTGCCAGCAGTAGCTTGGGAGGGCACTCTGGAAACACCATATATTTT.

The chain carries TRBV10-3 and TRBJ1-5; D perhaps matches TRBD1 (6 bases). V lost 3 bases, J lost 1 base, and 7 bases lay in between. From germline, CDR1 is ENHRY and CDR2 SYGVKD. The CDR3 sequence is 14 residues long. The CDR3: CAISEGTSNQPQHF. The CDR3 coding sequence is TGTGCCATCAGTGAAGGGACAAGCAATCAGCCCCAGCATTTT.

This clone was observed a single time. V gene TRBV28 combines with J gene TRBJ1-1; 7 bases are a match to TRBD1. Trimming at V came to 5 bases and at J to 11 bases, leaving 14 bases not matched to a gene. The germline V gene encodes CDR1 MDHEN and CDR2 SYDVKM. The CDR3 length is 14 residues. The CDR3 loop reads CASSPLEAGTEAFF. CDR3 sequence (DNA): TGTGCCAGCAGTCCATTAGAGGCCGGGACAGAGGCTTTCTTT.

This chain joins TRBV6-5 and TRBJ1-1; 9 bases are shared with TRBD1. The CDR3 length is 15 residues. Germline V CDR1 and CDR2: MNHEY, SVGAGI. J gave up 1 base and V 4 bases, and 4 bases lay outside the gene matches. The chain's CDR3 is CASSWGQGANTEAFF. CDR3 coding DNA: TGTGCCAGCAGTTGGGGACAGGGAGCGAACACTGAAGCTTTCTTT.

The chain combines TRBV12-3 or TRBV12-4 with TRBJ1-2; 7 nucleotides match TRBD1. The junction had 6 bases not matched to a gene; V was cut back by 3 bases and J by 8 bases. This CDR3 has 13 amino acids. The CDR3 is CASSFLQGGGYTF. The CDR3 region has the DNA TGTGCCAGCAGTTTTCTCCAGGGGGGCGGCTACACCTTC.

This chain connects TRBV11-2 to TRBJ2-7; 7 bases fit TRBD1. The ends lost 5 bases at V and 7 bases at J; junction bases unmatched: 5. The CDR3 consists of 12 residues. From germline, CDR1 is SGHAT and CDR2 FQNNGV. DNA of the CDR3: TGTGCCAGCAGCCCACAGGGGACAGAGCAGTACTTC. Amino acids: CASSPQGTEQYF.

With respect to this clone: A read error may account for a junction end that differs from germline. The V and J genes are TRBV12-3 or TRBV12-4 and TRBJ2-7; unclear D gene. CDR3 size: 12 residues. Here the CDR3 DNA reads TGTGCCAGCAGTTTGGGCGTCTACGGGCAGTACTTC. It is translated as CASSLGVYGQYF.

This chain uses TRBV19 with TRBJ2-4; tentatively, D is TRBD1 (6 bases). The CDR3 has 17 residues. Per the germline V gene, CDR1 is LNHDA and CDR2 is SQIVND (reference sequence). V lost 3 bases and J 0 bases, leaving 15 bases between the germline ends. The DNA of the CDR3 is TGTGCCAGTAGTATTGGACGGCAGGGGATAGCCAAAAACATTCAGTACTTC. This gives the protein CASSIGRQGIAKNIQYF.

V and J are TRBV24-1 and TRBJ2-7, with TRBD1 as a possible D gene (5 bases). The CDR3 runs 14 residues. Germline CDR1 is KGHDR and CDR2 is SFDVKD. The germline V and J ends were trimmed by 12 bases and 7 bases, with 24 bases remaining between them. The CDR3 loop is CASAPGSVGCEQYF. The DNA of the CDR3 is TGTGCCTCGGCCCCAGGGTCCGTCGGGTGTGAGCAGTACTTC.

CDR3 nucleotide sequence: TGTGCCAGCAGCCCCGGGACTAGCGGAGGGGTAGCCAAAAACATTCAGTACTTC. Encoded protein: CASSPGTSGGVAKNIQYF. V is TRBV9 and J is TRBJ2-4; 11 nucleotides align to TRBD2. This CDR3 spans 18 amino acids. In germline, CDR1 is SGDLS, CDR2 YYNGEE. Unmatched junction bases numbered 9, after V lost 4 bases and J lost 0 bases.

This chain links TRBV4-1 with TRBJ1-3, with D unclear. The V end lost 0 bases, the J end lost 6 bases, and 9 bases lay between the germline ends. CDR3 length equals 14 residues. CDR1 MGHRA and CDR2 YSYEKL come from the germline V gene. In DNA, the CDR3 is TGCGCCAGCAGCCAAGACCGGGGTTCAAACACCATATATTTT. Amino acids: CASSQDRGSNTIYF.

The rearrangement uses TRBV30 and TRBJ1-5, with D maybe TRBD1 (6 bases). Germline CDR1 reads GTSNPN; CDR2 reads SVGIG (reference sequence). CDR3 length: 15 residues. Trimming left V 2 bases short and J 4 bases short, with 15 bases between. The CDR3 protein is CAWSLFRTENQPQHF. The CDR3 DNA reads as TGTGCCTGGAGTTTATTCCGGACAGAGAATCAGCCCCAGCATTTT.

The chain couples TRBV4-2 to TRBJ1-1; D gene unclear. Deletions cut 1 base from V and 2 bases from J, with 8 bases between. CDR1 is LGHNA and CDR2 is YNFKEQ in the germline V gene. The CDR3 totals 14 residues. The CDR3 is CASSQGAKNTEAFF. The CDR3 nucleotides read TGTGCCAGCAGCCAAGGGGCCAAAAACACTGAAGCTTTCTTT.